This TCR beta chain stems from a study of shared clonotypes between healthy human individuals (dated by TCRdb to 2019 to 2021). Regarding the complete study: A couple of women and a few men aged 18 to 49 years were included in the cohort. Each donor's leukapheresis produced roughly between roughly 0.9 and 9 billion PBMCs. To estimate repertoire size and how much clonotype sharing occurs between individuals, the study deeply sequenced the blood TCR repertoires of five healthy adults. Different laboratories and diverse techniques were used to prepare libraries and sequence TCR repertoires, to increase sequencing depth and limit assay-specific biases. For each donor, CD4 naive and CD4 memory were each given three plates, CD8 naive was given two plates, and CD8 memory was given one plate.

Summary of the overall study and its limitations: Clonotypes shared by all four sorted-subset donors showed higher generation probabilities than non-shared clonotypes. Pairwise subsampling indicated that sequencing depth was expected to affect the degree of clonotype sharing among donors. Across a handful of donors, approximately 5% of naive CD4, approximately 3.6% of naive CD8, 2% to 2.5% of memory CD4, and approximately 0.4% of memory CD8 clonotypes were shared. Sampling was restricted to blood, and TCR repertoires in tissues likely differ from the TCR repertoires found in blood. Because the study included only a small number of donors, the genetic and exposure-history diversity represented was limited. Larger estimated clonotype richness was generally found for naive subsets than for memory subsets. Rarefaction of sorted-subset datasets indicated incomplete sequencing despite the large sequencing depth.

The CDR3 measures 12 amino acids from cysteine to phenylalanine. Only the CDR3 portion is preserved as DNA: 36 bases, with reading frame beginning at the first base. The germline V gene (reference sequence) gives CDR1 as SEHNR and CDR2 as FQNEAQ. Trimming costs V 3 bases and J 4 bases, and their ends lie 6 bases apart. Donors were healthy HIV-negative adults with no recently reported acute infections or vaccinations. Every donor was a Caucasian adult living in Nashville, Tennessee, USA. CD4+ T cells were enriched through magnetic negative selection, after which naive cells were positively selected on CD45RA and the remaining negative fraction served as the memory subset. Blood was collected by leukapheresis, and PBMCs were isolated by Ficoll-Histopaque density gradient centrifugation and then cryopreserved in liquid nitrogen vapor phase. Analytical flow cytometry was used to check the purity and quantity of each magnetically sorted T cell population. From each sorted fraction, genomic DNA was isolated and quantified by UV absorbance on a Nanodrop 2000c.

Details on this clone: Its binding antigen is unknown. No much larger clonotype is one base removed from it; base qualities were not supplied.

Using the deep immunoSEQ assay, TCR CDR3 regions were amplified from genomic DNA by multiplex PCR. Genomic DNA extracted from each cell subset was distributed evenly over all wells of several immunoSEQ 96-well plates, and each plate served as one replicate. Each replicate PCR for sorted subsets received about 210 ng genomic DNA, equal to about 30,000 T cell genomes. The purified libraries were quantified using a Qubit 3.0 fluorometer, sized with a Bioanalyzer 2100, and then quantified again using the KAPA Library Quantification kit. Every immunoSEQ 96-well plate was sequenced on a separate single-read 150-cycle Illumina NextSeq 550 flow cell. In the source study's methods: The immunoSEQ output contained only junctional sequences without quality scores, so filtering could not match that applied to full-length reads. To assign V/J genes and CDR3, sequences were annotated using PyIR, a Python wrapper for IgBLAST v1.9, with IMGT germline references. Reads with weak V/J assignments (E-value above 1e-6), missing CDR3, stop codons, out-of-frame junctions, or ambiguous translated residues were removed. V3J clonotypes were defined as sequences sharing the same inferred V gene, J gene, and CDR3 amino acid sequence. Percentage overlap between repertoires was calculated by dividing the number of shared unique clonotypes by the size of the smaller repertoire. RTK rarefaction, the Chao1 estimator, and Recon v2.1 estimates of unobserved clonotypes were used to assess repertoire richness. For all TCRbeta clonotypes obtained by the gDNA method from several donors, generation probabilities were computed with OLGA. Entries here come from immuneACCESS through TCRdb and include only in-frame sequences with V and J called. Some clones fail to appear in such tables; in the studies checked, an unresolved V gene covers under half of the shortfall, and the cause of the remainder is unknown. The V and J calls and clone size were taken over from that table, and D and trimming were inferred from the DNA. The sample yields a few million clones; 93% were counted once. 0.3% to 0.4% of the sample comes from the top ten.

Rearrangement joined TRBV7-9 to TRBJ2-5; the D gene is unclear. Sequencing was performed on naive CD4+ T cells from PBMCs. The sample's cell subset or site, from its label and the paper: CD45RA+ positively selected. This sequence originates from a man aged 18 to 29 in good health. Some clones in this sample may be carry-over from other donors' samples. The CDR3 region has the sequence CASSFAVETQYF. The DNA sequence is as follows: TGTGCCAGCAGCTTCGCAGTAGAGACCCAGTACTTC.